This TCR beta chain was captured in a study of T-cell memory formation after mild COVID-19. On the study more broadly: TCR clusters showed largely donor specificity. Broader study findings: Within pre-infection memory, some responding clones were found, suggesting cross-reactive memory joined.

A note on this clonotype: Its matching antigen is unknown.

TCR alpha and TCR beta cDNA libraries carrying sample barcodes and UMIs came from 5'RACE with constant-segment primers. Each CDR3 protein gets one entry after TCRdb re-called the 5' RACE reads with MiXCR. The repertoire includes under 250,000 distinct CDR3 sequences, about 16% of them detected once, and under 2.5% sits in the top ten. Germline CDR1 reads SGHTA; CDR2 reads FQGNSA. CDR3 length: 13 residues. Trimming left V 2 bases short and J 7 bases short, with 9 bases between. The rearrangement links TRBV7-2 to TRBJ1-5; D is ambiguous. This TCR derives from an adult woman who had mild COVID-19 (a few samples of this study predate the infection). Cell type and time point are not known. The sequenced sample was PBMCs or a T cell subset sorted from them (not recorded which). DNA for the CDR3: TGTGCCAGCAGCTTAAGAGGAACCCAGCCCCAGCATTTT. Translation: CASSLRGTQPQHF.